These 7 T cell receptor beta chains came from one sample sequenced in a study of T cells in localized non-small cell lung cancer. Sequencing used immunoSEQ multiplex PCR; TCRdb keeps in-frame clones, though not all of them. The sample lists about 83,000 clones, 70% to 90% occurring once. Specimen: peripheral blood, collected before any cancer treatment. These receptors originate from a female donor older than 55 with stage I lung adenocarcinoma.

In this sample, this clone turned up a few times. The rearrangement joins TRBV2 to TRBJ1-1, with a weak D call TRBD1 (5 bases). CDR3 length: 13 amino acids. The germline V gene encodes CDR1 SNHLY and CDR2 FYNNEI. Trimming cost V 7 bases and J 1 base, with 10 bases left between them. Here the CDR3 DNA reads TGTGCCAGCAACAAAGGGGAGAACACTGAAGCTTTCTTT. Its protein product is CASNKGENTEAFF.

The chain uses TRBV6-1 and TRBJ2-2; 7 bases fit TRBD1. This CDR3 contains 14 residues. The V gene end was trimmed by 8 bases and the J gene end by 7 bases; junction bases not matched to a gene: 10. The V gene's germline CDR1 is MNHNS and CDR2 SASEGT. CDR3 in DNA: TGTGCCAGCGGCGGGCAGGGGGTGGACGGGGAGCTGTTTTTT. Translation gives CASGGQGVDGELFF.

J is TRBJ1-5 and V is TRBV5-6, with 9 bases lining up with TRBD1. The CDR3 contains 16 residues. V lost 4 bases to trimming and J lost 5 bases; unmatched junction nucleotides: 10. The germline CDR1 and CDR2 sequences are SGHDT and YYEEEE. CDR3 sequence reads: CASSTWGGQGYQPQHF. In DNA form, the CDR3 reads TGTGCCAGCAGCACCTGGGGGGGACAGGGCTATCAGCCCCAGCATTTT.

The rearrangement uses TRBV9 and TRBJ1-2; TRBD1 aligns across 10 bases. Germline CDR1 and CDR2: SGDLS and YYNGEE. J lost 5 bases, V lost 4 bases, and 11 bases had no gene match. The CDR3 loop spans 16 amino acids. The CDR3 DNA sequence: TGTGCCAGCAGCTCCCCTAAGGGGACAGGGGTTTATGGCTACACCTTC. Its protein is CASSSPKGTGVYGYTF. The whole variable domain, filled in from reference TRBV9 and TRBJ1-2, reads DSGVTQTPKHLITATGQRVTLRCSPRSGDLSVYWYQQSLDQGLQFLIQYYNGEERAKGNILERFSAQQFPDLHSELNLSSLELGDSALYFCASSSPKGTGVYGYTFGSGTRLTVV.

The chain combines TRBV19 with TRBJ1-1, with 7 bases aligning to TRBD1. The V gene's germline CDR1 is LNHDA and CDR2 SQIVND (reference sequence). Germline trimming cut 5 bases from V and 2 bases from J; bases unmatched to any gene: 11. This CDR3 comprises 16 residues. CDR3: CASSHTGTATNTEAFF. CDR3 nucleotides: TGTGCCAGTAGTCACACCGGGACAGCTACAAACACTGAAGCTTTCTTT.

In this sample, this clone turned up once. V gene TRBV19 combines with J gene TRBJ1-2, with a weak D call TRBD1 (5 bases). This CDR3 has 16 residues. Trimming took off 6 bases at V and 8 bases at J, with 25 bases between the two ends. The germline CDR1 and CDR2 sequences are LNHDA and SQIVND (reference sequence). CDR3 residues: CASSRPGDGGLGGYTF. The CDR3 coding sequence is TGTGCCAGTAGCCGGCCGGGGGACGGAGGTCTTGGCGGCTACACCTTC.

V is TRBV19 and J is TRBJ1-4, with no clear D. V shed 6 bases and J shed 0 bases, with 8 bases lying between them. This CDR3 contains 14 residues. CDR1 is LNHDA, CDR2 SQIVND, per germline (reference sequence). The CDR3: CASSIEATNEKLFF. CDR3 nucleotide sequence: TGTGCCAGTAGCATCGAAGCAACTAATGAAAAACTGTTTTTT.